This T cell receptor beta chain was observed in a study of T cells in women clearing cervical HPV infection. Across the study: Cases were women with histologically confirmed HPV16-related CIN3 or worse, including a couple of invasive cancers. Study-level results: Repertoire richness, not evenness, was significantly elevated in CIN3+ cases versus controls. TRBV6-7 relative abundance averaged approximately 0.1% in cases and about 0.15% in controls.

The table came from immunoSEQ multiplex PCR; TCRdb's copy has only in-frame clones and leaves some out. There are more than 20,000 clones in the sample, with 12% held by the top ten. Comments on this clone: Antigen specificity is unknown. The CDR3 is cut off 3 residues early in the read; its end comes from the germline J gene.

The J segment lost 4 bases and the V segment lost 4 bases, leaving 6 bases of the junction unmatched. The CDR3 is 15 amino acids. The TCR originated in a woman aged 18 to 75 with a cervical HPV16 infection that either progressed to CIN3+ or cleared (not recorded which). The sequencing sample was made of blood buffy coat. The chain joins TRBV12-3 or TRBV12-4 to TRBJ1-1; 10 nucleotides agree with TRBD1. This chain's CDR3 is CASSSSGTGATEAFF. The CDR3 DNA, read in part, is TGTGCCAGCAGTTCGTCCGGGACAGGGGCCACTGAA.